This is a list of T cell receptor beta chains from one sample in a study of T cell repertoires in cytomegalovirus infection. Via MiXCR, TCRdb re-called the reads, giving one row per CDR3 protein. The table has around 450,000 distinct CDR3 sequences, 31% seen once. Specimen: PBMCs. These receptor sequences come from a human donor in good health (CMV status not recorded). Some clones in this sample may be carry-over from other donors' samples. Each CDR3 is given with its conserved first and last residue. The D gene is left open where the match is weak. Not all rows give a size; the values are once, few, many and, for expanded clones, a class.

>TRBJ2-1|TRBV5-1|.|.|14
CASSLVGGPNEQFF
TGCGCCAGCAGCTTGGTCGGGGGGCCCAATGAGCAGTTCTTC
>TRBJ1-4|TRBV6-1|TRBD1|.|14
CASRDRERREKLFF
TGTGCCAGCAGGGACAGGGAGCGGCGCGAAAAACTGTTTTTT
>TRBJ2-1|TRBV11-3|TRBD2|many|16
CASSSRGAGGKNEQFF
TGTGCCAGCAGCTCTCGAGGAGCGGGGGGGAAAAATGAGCAGTTCTTC
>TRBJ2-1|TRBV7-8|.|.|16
CASSLGRRGRNNEQLF
TGTGCCAGCAGCTTAGGAAGAAGGGGTAGGAACAATGAGCAGTTGTTC
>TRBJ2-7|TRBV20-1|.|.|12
CSAPRDHYEQYF
TGCAGTGCTCCCCGGGACCACTACGAGCAGTACTTC
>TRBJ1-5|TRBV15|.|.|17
CATSRDSPVGGNQPQHF
TGTGCCACCAGCAGAGATTCCCCTGTAGGGGGCAATCAGCCCCAGCATTTT
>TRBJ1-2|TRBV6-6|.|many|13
CASSRGPNYGYTF
TGTGCCAGCAGTCGCGGACCGAACTATGGCTACACCTTC
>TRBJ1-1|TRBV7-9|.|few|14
CASSLEGRDTEAFF
TGTGCCAGCAGCTTAGAAGGGCGGGACACTGAAGCTTTCTTT
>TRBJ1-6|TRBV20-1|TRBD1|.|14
CSARDGQGNSPLHF
TGCAGTGCTAGAGACGGACAGGGGAATTCACCCCTCCACTTT
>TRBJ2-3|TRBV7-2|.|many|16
CASSPRAASGTDTQYF
TGTGCCAGCAGCCCCAGAGCGGCTAGCGGCACAGATACGCAGTATTTT
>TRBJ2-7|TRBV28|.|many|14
CASSQDPARSEQYF
TGTGCCAGCAGCCAGGACCCCGCCAGAAGCGAGCAGTACTTC
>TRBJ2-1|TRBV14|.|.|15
CASSQGILGYNEQFF
TGTGCCAGCAGCCAAGGTATCTTGGGGTACAATGAGCAGTTCTTC
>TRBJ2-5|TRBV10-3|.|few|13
CAISAGDQETQYF
TGTGCCATCAGTGCTGGGGACCAAGAGACCCAGTACTTC
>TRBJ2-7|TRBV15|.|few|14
CATSTSAAPYEQYF
TGTGCCACCAGCACCTCCGCAGCCCCCTACGAGCAGTACTTC
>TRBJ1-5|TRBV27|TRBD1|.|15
CASNTGANSNQPQHF
TGTGCCAGCAATACAGGGGCAAATAGCAATCAGCCCCAGCATTTT
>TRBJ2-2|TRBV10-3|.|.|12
CAISVVAGELFF
TGTGCCATCAGTGTGGTGGCCGGGGAGCTGTTTTTT
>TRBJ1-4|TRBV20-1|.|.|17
CSARGHIKTTTNEKLFF
TGCAGTGCTAGGGGACACATTAAAACTACAACTAATGAAAAACTGTTTTTT
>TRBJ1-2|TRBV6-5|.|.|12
CASGLRGYGYTF
TGTGCCAGCGGGCTGCGGGGCTATGGCTACACCTTC
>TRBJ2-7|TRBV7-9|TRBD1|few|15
CASSLEGQGNYEQYF
TGTGCCAGCAGCTTAGAGGGACAGGGAAACTACGAGCAGTACTTC
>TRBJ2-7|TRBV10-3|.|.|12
CAISAGSYEQYF
TGTGCCATCAGTGCAGGCAGCTACGAGCAGTACTTC
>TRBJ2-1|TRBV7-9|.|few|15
CASSVPQGSYNEQFF
TGTGCCAGCAGCGTTCCACAGGGTTCATACAATGAGCAGTTCTTC
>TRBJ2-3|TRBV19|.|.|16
CASSIDGGFGTDTQYF
TGTGCCAGTAGTATAGATGGAGGGTTTGGCACAGATACGCAGTATTTT
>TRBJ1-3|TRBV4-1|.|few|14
CASSLTGTGNTIYF
TGCGCCAGCAGCCTGACAGGAACTGGAAACACCATATATTTT
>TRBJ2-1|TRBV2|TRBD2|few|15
CASSEASGAYNEQFF
TGTGCCAGCAGTGAGGCAAGCGGGGCCTACAATGAGCAGTTCTTC
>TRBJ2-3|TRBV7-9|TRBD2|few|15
CASTIAGGQTDTQYF
TGTGCCAGCACAATAGCGGGGGGGCAGACAGATACGCAGTATTTT
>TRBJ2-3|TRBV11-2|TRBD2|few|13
CAGGGGGTDTQYF
TGTGCCGGTGGTGGGGGGGGCACAGATACGCAGTATTTT
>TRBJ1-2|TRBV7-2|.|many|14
CASSPKPGHYGYTF
TGTGCCAGCAGCCCTAAGCCCGGTCACTATGGCTACACCTTC
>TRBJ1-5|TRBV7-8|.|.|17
CASSLAQSTYSNQPQHF
TGTGCCAGCAGCTTAGCGCAGTCAACGTATAGCAATCAGCCCCAGCATTTT
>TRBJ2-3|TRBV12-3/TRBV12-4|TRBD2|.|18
CASSTGLAGGPGTDTQYF
TGTGCCAGCAGTACAGGACTAGCGGGGGGGCCCGGCACAGATACGCAGTATTTT
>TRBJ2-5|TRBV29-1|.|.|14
CSVPGPLYQETQYF
TGCAGCGTTCCAGGACCATTGTACCAAGAGACCCAGTACTTC
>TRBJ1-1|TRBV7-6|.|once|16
CASSPNPGRENTEAFF
TGTGCCAGCAGCCCAAACCCTGGCAGGGAGAACACTGAAGCGTTCTTT
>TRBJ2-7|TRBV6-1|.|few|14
CAGREWWDSYEQYF
TGTGCCGGCAGGGAGTGGTGGGACTCCTACGAGCAGTACTTC
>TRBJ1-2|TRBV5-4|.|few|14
CASRILGRVNGYTF
TGTGCCAGCAGGATACTCGGCAGGGTGAATGGCTACACCTTC